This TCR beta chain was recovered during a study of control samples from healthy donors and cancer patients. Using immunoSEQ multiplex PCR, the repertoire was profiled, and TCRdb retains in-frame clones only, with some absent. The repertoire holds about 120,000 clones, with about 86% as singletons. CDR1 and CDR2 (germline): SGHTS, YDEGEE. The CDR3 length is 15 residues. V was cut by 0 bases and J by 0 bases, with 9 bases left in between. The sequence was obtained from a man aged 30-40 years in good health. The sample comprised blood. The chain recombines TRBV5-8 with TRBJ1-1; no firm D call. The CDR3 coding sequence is TGTGCCAGCAGCTTGGGGGTAGGCATGAACACTGAAGCTTTCTTT. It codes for CASSLGVGMNTEAFF.